The rows below give T cell receptor beta chains drawn from one sample of a study of OX40 agonist ivuxolimab in advanced cancers. This table comes from immunoSEQ multiplex PCR, and its TCRdb copy is limited to in-frame clones, with some not included. The repertoire includes some 72,000 clones, about four fifths of them detected once, and around 0.51% sits in the top ten. The source was CD4+ or CD8+ T cells sorted from blood, collected in a trial of the OX40 agonist ivuxolimab. Receptor source: an adult with an advanced solid tumor such as melanoma, head and neck, liver or kidney cancer. The CDR3 runs from the conserved cysteine through the conserved F or W. Fields, in order: clone size, J gene, D gene, V gene, CDR3 DNA, CDR3 protein. A D gene is named only where the DNA matches it firmly. Clone size is not always given. Where it is, it says once, few, many or a class for expanded clones.

size: NA; J: TRBJ2-2; D: NA; V: TRBV9; DNA: TGTGCCAGCAGCCGTGGGGCGGGTCATGTCAACACCGGGGAGCTGTTTTTT; CDR3: CASSRGAGHVNTGELFF
size: NA; J: TRBJ1-5; D: NA; V: TRBV28; DNA: TGTGCCAGCAGACCAGACAGGATCTATAGCAATCAGCCCCAGCATTTT; CDR3: CASRPDRIYSNQPQHF
size: NA; J: TRBJ2-2; D: NA; V: TRBV7-9; DNA: TGTGCCAGCAGCTTAGCAGGGTACGGCGGGGAGCTGTTTTTT; CDR3: CASSLAGYGGELFF
size: NA; J: TRBJ2-2; D: TRBD2; V: TRBV6-1; DNA: TGTGCCGGCAGGGCTGGGAGGGCGGCGACCGGGGAGCTGTTTTTT; CDR3: CAGRAGRAATGELFF
size: NA; J: TRBJ2-7; D: NA; V: TRBV25-1; DNA: TGTGCCAGCAGTCAAGCTACAGGTCAAGGGCAGTACTTC; CDR3: CASSQATGQGQYF
size: NA; J: TRBJ1-1; D: NA; V: TRBV5-1; DNA: TGCGCCAGCAGCTCGCGCCGGGGCTGGGACACTGAAGCTTTCTTT; CDR3: CASSSRRGWDTEAFF
size: NA; J: TRBJ1-2; D: TRBD1; V: TRBV7-2; DNA: TGTGCCAGCAGCCCCGGGACAGGGAGTATCGATGGCTACACCTTC; CDR3: CASSPGTGSIDGYTF
size: few; J: TRBJ2-5; D: TRBD1; V: TRBV9; DNA: TGTGCCAGCAGCGCCCACCCGGGACAGGGTCAGGAGACCCAGTACTTC; CDR3: CASSAHPGQGQETQYF
size: NA; J: TRBJ1-5; D: NA; V: TRBV9; DNA: TGTGCCAGCAGCCCCACGCAGGGCAATCAGCCCCAGCATTTT; CDR3: CASSPTQGNQPQHF
size: once; J: TRBJ2-5; D: NA; V: TRBV25-1; DNA: TGTGCCAGCAGTGAATCGGAGACCCAGTACTTC; CDR3: CASSESETQYF
size: NA; J: TRBJ1-5; D: NA; V: TRBV18; DNA: TGTGCCAGCTCACCAGGGACGGAGAATCAGCCCCAGCATTTT; CDR3: CASSPGTENQPQHF
size: once; J: TRBJ2-1; D: TRBD2; V: TRBV6-5; DNA: TGTGCCAGCAGTCAGACTAGCAACTCCTACAATGAGCAGTTCTTC; CDR3: CASSQTSNSYNEQFF
size: NA; J: TRBJ2-7; D: NA; V: TRBV23-1; DNA: TGCGCCAGCAGTCAAACCGGTCGGGGAGCTTTCTCCTACGAGCAGTACTTC; CDR3: CASSQTGRGAFSYEQYF
size: NA; J: TRBJ2-2; D: TRBD2; V: TRBV7-2; DNA: TGTGCCAGCAGCAATCCGGCTAGCGGGAGTAGGCTGTTTTTT; CDR3: CASSNPASGSRLFF
size: NA; J: TRBJ2-1; D: NA; V: TRBV5-1; DNA: TGCGCCAGCAGCTTGGGAGTTGCAGCAGGCAATGAGCAGTTCTTC; CDR3: CASSLGVAAGNEQFF
size: NA; J: TRBJ2-5; D: TRBD1; V: TRBV25-1; DNA: TGTGCCAGCAGTGAACGACAGGGAAGAGAGACCCAGTACTTC; CDR3: CASSERQGRETQYF
size: NA; J: TRBJ2-7; D: NA; V: TRBV20-1; DNA: TGCAGCGTGGGGACGAGCTACGAGCAGTACTTC; CDR3: CSVGTSYEQYF
size: NA; J: TRBJ2-7; D: TRBD1; V: TRBV2; DNA: TGTGCCAGCAGCGCTTTGACAGGGGGCGCCGAGCAGTACTTC; CDR3: CASSALTGGAEQYF
size: once; J: TRBJ2-7; D: NA; V: TRBV28; DNA: TGTGCCAGCAGTTTGGAGGTAGCGAAATACGAGCAGTACTTC; CDR3: CASSLEVAKYEQYF
size: NA; J: TRBJ1-5; D: TRBD1; V: TRBV7-6; DNA: TGTGCCAGCAGCAAGATGACAGGGAACAATCAGCCCCAGCATTTT; CDR3: CASSKMTGNNQPQHF
size: NA; J: TRBJ2-7; D: NA; V: TRBV7-2; DNA: TGTGCCAGCAGCGTACACGCTTGGACAGCCCCCGGGGAGCAGTACTTC; CDR3: CASSVHAWTAPGEQYF
size: NA; J: TRBJ2-3; D: NA; V: TRBV5-1; DNA: TGCGCCAGCAGCCGGGACGGTTCAAGCACAGATACGCAGTATTTT; CDR3: CASSRDGSSTDTQYF
size: NA; J: TRBJ1-2; D: NA; V: TRBV10-3; DNA: TGTGCCATCAGTGAGTCTAAAATAGGGAACAACTATGGCTACACCTTC; CDR3: CAISESKIGNNYGYTF
size: NA; J: TRBJ2-3; D: NA; V: TRBV19; DNA: TGTGCCAGTAGTATACCGAGCTTTGGCACGGGAGATACGCAGTATTTT; CDR3: CASSIPSFGTGDTQYF
size: many; J: TRBJ2-7; D: NA; V: TRBV27; DNA: TGTGCCAGCAGTTTCTCCTTCTACGAGCAGTACTTC; CDR3: CASSFSFYEQYF
size: NA; J: TRBJ1-2; D: NA; V: TRBV5-8; DNA: TGTGCCAGCAGCCAGGGACACTATGGCTACACCTTC; CDR3: CASSQGHYGYTF
size: few; J: TRBJ2-5; D: TRBD2; V: TRBV5-6; DNA: TGTGCCAGCAGCTTTCGACTAGCGGGGACTAGGGCAGAGACCCAGTACTTC; CDR3: CASSFRLAGTRAETQYF
size: NA; J: TRBJ2-7; D: TRBD1; V: TRBV4-1; DNA: TGCGCCAGCAGCCTTGGGCCGGGACAGGGGGCGGAGGAGCAGTACTTC; CDR3: CASSLGPGQGAEEQYF
size: NA; J: TRBJ1-2; D: NA; V: TRBV11-2; DNA: TGTGCCAGCAGCCCGCGGGCAGGAGGCTATGGCTACACCTTC; CDR3: CASSPRAGGYGYTF
size: NA; J: TRBJ2-5; D: NA; V: TRBV11-2; DNA: TGTGCCAGCAGCGCAAACCAGGGTTGGGAGGAGACCCAGTACTTC; CDR3: CASSANQGWEETQYF
size: NA; J: TRBJ2-7; D: NA; V: TRBV5-1; DNA: TGCGCCAGCAGCTTACAGGGAGGAGGAGACGAGCAGTACTTC; CDR3: CASSLQGGGDEQYF
size: NA; J: TRBJ1-2; D: NA; V: TRBV10-3; DNA: TGTGCCATCAGTGGGGGGGTGGGCTATGGCTACACCTTC; CDR3: CAISGGVGYGYTF
size: NA; J: TRBJ2-7; D: TRBD2; V: TRBV7-2; DNA: TGTGCCAGCAGCTGGACTAGCGGGATGGAGCAGTACTTC; CDR3: CASSWTSGMEQYF
size: once; J: TRBJ1-2; D: TRBD1; V: TRBV30; DNA: TGTGCCTGGACACCCCCCGGGACAGGGATTTATGGCTACACCTTC; CDR3: CAWTPPGTGIYGYTF
size: once; J: TRBJ2-5; D: NA; V: TRBV6-5; DNA: TGTGCCAGCAGTTGGCTTTCAGGGCGTGAGACCCAGTACTTC; CDR3: CASSWLSGRETQYF
size: NA; J: TRBJ1-5; D: NA; V: TRBV19; DNA: TGTGCCAGTCAATCACAGGGTTCGGTTCAGCCCCAGCATTTT; CDR3: CASQSQGSVQPQHF
size: NA; J: TRBJ2-3; D: NA; V: TRBV4-2; DNA: TGTGCCAGCAGCCACCTACAGGGTCGCGGCACAGATACGCAGTATTTT; CDR3: CASSHLQGRGTDTQYF
size: NA; J: TRBJ2-1; D: NA; V: TRBV11-3; DNA: TGTGCCAGCAGCTTAGATGGCAGGGTCCACAATGAGCAGTTCTTC; CDR3: CASSLDGRVHNEQFF
size: NA; J: TRBJ1-1; D: NA; V: TRBV6-6; DNA: TGTGCCAGCACTACCCATCTTATGAACACTGAAGCTTTCTTT; CDR3: CASTTHLMNTEAFF
size: once; J: TRBJ1-1; D: NA; V: TRBV7-9; DNA: TGTGCCAGCAGTTCTAGTGAGACCACTGAAGCTTTCTTT; CDR3: CASSSSETTEAFF
size: NA; J: TRBJ2-5; D: NA; V: TRBV28; DNA: TGTGCCAGCAGCGACAGGCAAGAGACCCAGTACTTC; CDR3: CASSDRQETQYF
size: NA; J: TRBJ2-1; D: NA; V: TRBV6-1; DNA: TGTGCCAGCAGTGAATGGAAGGGGAATAGACTCAATGAGCAGTTCTTC; CDR3: CASSEWKGNRLNEQFF
size: NA; J: TRBJ2-3; D: NA; V: TRBV18; DNA: TGTGCCAGCTCACCACCTTCAGACGTGGGGGATACGCAGTATTTT; CDR3: CASSPPSDVGDTQYF
size: NA; J: TRBJ2-7; D: NA; V: TRBV7-8; DNA: TGTGCCAGCAGCTTAAGGCAGGCGGGTAGTTCCTACGAGCAGTACTTC; CDR3: CASSLRQAGSSYEQYF
size: NA; J: TRBJ1-1; D: TRBD1; V: TRBV5-4; DNA: TGTGCCAGCAGCTCGTGGACAGGCGAGGAAGCTTTCTTT; CDR3: CASSSWTGEEAFF
size: NA; J: TRBJ2-5; D: TRBD2; V: TRBV6-1; DNA: TGTGCCAGCAGTAGCGCGGGGGGCTTGGAGACCCAGTACTTC; CDR3: CASSSAGGLETQYF
size: NA; J: TRBJ1-4; D: TRBD1; V: TRBV9; DNA: TGTGCCAGCAGCCTTACAGGGGGGGCTAATGAAAAACTGTTTTTT; CDR3: CASSLTGGANEKLFF
size: NA; J: TRBJ2-4; D: TRBD1; V: TRBV5-5; DNA: TGTGCCAGCAGCAGGGACAGGGTCGCCAAAAACATTCAGTACTTC; CDR3: CASSRDRVAKNIQYF
size: NA; J: TRBJ2-5; D: TRBD1; V: TRBV2; DNA: TGTGCCAGCAGTGACGACAGGGGATCGGGTGAGACCCAGTACTTC; CDR3: CASSDDRGSGETQYF